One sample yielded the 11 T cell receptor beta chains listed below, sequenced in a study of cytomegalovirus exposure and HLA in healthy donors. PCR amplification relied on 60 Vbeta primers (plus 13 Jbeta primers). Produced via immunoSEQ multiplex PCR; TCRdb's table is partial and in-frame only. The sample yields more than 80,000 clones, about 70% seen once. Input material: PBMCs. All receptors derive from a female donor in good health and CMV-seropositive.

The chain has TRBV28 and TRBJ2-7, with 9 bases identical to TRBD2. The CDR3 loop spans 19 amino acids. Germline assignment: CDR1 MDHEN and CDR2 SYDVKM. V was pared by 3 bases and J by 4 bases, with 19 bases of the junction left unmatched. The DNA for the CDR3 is TGTGCCAGCAGTTTCCCCACCGTTGTCTACCAGAGCGGGGGGTACGAGCAGTACTTC. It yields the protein CASSFPTVVYQSGGYEQYF.

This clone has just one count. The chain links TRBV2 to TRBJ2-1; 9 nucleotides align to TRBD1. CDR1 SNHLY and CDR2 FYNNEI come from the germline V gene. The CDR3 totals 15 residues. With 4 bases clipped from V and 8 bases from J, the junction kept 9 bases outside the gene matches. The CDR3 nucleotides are TGTGCCAGCAGTGCAAGGGACAGGGTTTCCGATGAGCAGTTCTTC. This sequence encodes CASSARDRVSDEQFF.

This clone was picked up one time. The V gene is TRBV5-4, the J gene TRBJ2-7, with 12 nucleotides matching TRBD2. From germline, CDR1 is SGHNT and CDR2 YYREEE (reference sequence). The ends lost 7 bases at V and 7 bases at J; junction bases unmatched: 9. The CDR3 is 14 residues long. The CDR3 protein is CASGASGGVFEQYF. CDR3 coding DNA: TGTGCCAGCGGGGCTAGCGGGGGGGTGTTTGAGCAGTACTTC.

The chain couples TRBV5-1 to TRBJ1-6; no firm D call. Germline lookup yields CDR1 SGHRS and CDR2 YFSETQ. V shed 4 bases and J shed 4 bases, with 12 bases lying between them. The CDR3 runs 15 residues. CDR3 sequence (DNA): TGCGCCAGCAGCCCCGCGAAAGATTATAATTCACCCCTCCACTTT. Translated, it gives CASSPAKDYNSPLHF. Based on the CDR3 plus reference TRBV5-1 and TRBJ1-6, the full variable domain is KAGVTQTPRYLIKTRGQQVTLSCSPISGHRSVSWYQQTPGQGLQFLFEYFSETQRNKGNFPGRFSGRQFSNSRSEMNVSTLELGDSALYLCASSPAKDYNSPLHFGNGTRLTVT.

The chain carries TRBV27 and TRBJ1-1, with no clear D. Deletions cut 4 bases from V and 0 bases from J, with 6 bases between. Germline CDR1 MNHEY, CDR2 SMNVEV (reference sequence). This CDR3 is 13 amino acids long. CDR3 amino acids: CASSYSLNTEAFF. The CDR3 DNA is TGTGCCAGCAGTTACAGCTTGAACACTGAAGCTTTCTTT.

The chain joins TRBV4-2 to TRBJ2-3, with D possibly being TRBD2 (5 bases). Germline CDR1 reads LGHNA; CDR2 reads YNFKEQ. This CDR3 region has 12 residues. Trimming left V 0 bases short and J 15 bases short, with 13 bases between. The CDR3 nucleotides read TGTGCCAGCAGCCAAGATAGCGCCCCCGGTTATTTT. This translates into CASSQDSAPGYF.

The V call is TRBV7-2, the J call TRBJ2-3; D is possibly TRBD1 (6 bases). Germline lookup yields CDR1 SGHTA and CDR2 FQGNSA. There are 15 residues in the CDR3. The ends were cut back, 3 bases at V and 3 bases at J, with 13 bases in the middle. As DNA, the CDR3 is TGTGCCAGCAGCTTTGGGGGCGGTACGACAGATACGCAGTATTTT. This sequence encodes CASSFGGGTTDTQYF.

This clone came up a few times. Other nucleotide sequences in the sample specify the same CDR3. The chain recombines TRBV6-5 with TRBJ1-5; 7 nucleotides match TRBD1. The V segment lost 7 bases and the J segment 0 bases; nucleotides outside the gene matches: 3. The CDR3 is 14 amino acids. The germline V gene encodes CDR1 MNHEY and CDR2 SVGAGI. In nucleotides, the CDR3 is TGTGCCAGCAAGGGGGCTTATAGCAATCAGCCCCAGCATTTT. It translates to CASKGAYSNQPQHF.

The CDR3 bases are TGTGCCAGCAGCTTTATTGATACGCAGTATTTT. Encoded protein: CASSFIDTQYF. The chain has TRBV5-6 and TRBJ2-3; no reliable D call. CDR3 length: 11 amino acids. Germline CDR1 reads SGHDT; CDR2 reads YYEEEE. Deletions cut 2 bases from V and 6 bases from J, with 4 bases between.

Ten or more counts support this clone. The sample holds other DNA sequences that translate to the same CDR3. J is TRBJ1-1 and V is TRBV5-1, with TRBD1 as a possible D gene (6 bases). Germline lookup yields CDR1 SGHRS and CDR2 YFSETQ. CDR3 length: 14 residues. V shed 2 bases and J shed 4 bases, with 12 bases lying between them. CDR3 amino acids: CASSLEQGRTEAFF. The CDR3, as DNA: TGCGCCAGCAGCTTAGAGCAGGGGCGCACTGAAGCTTTCTTT.

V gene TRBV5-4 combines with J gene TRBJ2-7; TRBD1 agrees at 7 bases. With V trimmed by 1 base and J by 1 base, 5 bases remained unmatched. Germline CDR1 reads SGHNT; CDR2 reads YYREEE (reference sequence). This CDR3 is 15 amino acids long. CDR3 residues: CASSLRGPSSYEQYF. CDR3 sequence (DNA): TGTGCCAGCAGCTTGAGGGGGCCCTCATCCTACGAGCAGTACTTC.